This TCR beta chain was profiled in a study of cytomegalovirus exposure and HLA in healthy donors. 13 Jbeta primers and 60 Vbeta primers were used for the PCR. Sequenced by immunoSEQ multiplex PCR; TCRdb stores in-frame clones only, minus some. The table lists about 140,000 clones. Germline CDR1 WSHSY, CDR2 SAAADI. V lost 8 bases and J 4 bases, leaving 16 bases between the germline ends. This CDR3 has 14 amino acids. Study-level findings and limits: Researchers reported that three CMV-associated chains were confirmed in vitro as CMV antigen-specific.

In regard to this clone: What it recognizes is unknown.

The chain combines TRBV10-2 with TRBJ2-3; D is uncertain. Sequenced input: PBMCs. This TCR was recovered from a woman between 18 and 29 years old in good health and CMV-seronegative. The CDR3 here is CASRLGSQADTQYF. CDR3 DNA sequence: TGCGCCAGCCGACTTGGGTCTCAAGCAGATACGCAGTATTTT.